The rows below give T cell receptor beta chains drawn from one sample of a study of cytomegalovirus exposure and HLA in healthy donors. TCRdb's copy holds only in-frame clones and misses some; the assay was immunoSEQ multiplex PCR. Of around 190,000 clones detected, more than 75% appear once; the ten largest clones hold about 3%. The sequencing sample was made of PBMCs. The receptor source for this set is a man between 40 and 49 years old in good health and CMV-seropositive. CDR3s include the opening cysteine and the closing phenylalanine or tryptophan. The order of the fields is V gene, clone size, D gene, J gene, CDR3 protein, CDR3 DNA. A D gene is named only where the DNA matches it firmly. Expanded clones get a size class; other rows say once, few or many, or leave the size out.

TRBV2	once	TRBD1	TRBJ1-2	CATQGQGTGGYTF	TGTGCCACCCAGGGACAGGGGACGGGTGGCTACACCTTC
TRBV18	-	TRBD2	TRBJ2-5	CASSPSGLVSAETQYF	TGTGCCAGCTCACCCTCGGGACTAGTTTCCGCAGAGACCCAGTACTTC
TRBV15	-	-	TRBJ1-5	CATSRDWAVNSNQPQHF	TGTGCCACCAGCAGAGATTGGGCAGTTAATAGCAATCAGCCCCAGCATTTT
TRBV7-2	-	-	TRBJ2-5	CASSPVSQETQYF	TGTGCCAGCAGCCCCGTCTCCCAAGAGACCCAGTACTTC
TRBV4-2	-	TRBD2	TRBJ2-3	CASSLGAGASRTDTQYF	TGTGCCAGCAGCCTCGGCGCGGGAGCATCCCGCACAGATACGCAGTATTTT
TRBV19	-	-	TRBJ1-5	CATKQGNQPQHF	TGTGCCACCAAGCAGGGGAATCAGCCCCAGCATTTT
TRBV5-1	-	TRBD1	TRBJ2-7	CASSGEVGTGDEQYF	TGCGCCAGCAGCGGGGAGGTCGGGACAGGGGACGAGCAGTACTTC
TRBV7-9	-	TRBD1	TRBJ1-1	CASSLRSIGQGEAFF	TGTGCCAGCAGCTTAAGGAGTATCGGACAGGGCGAAGCTTTCTTT
TRBV7-9	few	-	TRBJ1-1	CASSDSVSIDEAFF	TGTGCCAGCAGCGACAGTGTTTCGATAGATGAAGCTTTCTTT
TRBV29-1	-	-	TRBJ2-1	CSVHLGQIAYNEQFF	TGCAGCGTACACCTCGGACAGATCGCCTACAATGAGCAGTTCTTC
TRBV5-1	-	TRBD2	TRBJ2-3	CASSLRLAGGQGTQYF	TGCGCCAGCAGCCTCCGACTAGCGGGGGGGCAAGGTACGCAGTATTTT
TRBV5-5	-	TRBD1	TRBJ2-6	CASSRDRGSGANVLTF	TGTGCCAGCAGCAGGGACAGGGGGTCTGGGGCCAACGTCCTGACTTTC
TRBV19	once	TRBD2	TRBJ2-3	CASNRGRGTDTQYF	TGTGCCAGTAACCGCGGGAGAGGAACAGATACGCAGTATTTT
TRBV19	-	TRBD1	TRBJ2-7	CASSISPPGQGSYEQYF	TGTGCCAGTAGTATAAGTCCCCCGGGACAGGGCTCCTACGAGCAGTACTTC
TRBV18	once	TRBD1	TRBJ1-1	CASSPGQGDGTEAFF	TGTGCCAGCTCACCGGGACAGGGCGACGGCACTGAAGCTTTCTTT
TRBV9	few	TRBD1	TRBJ1-1	CASSVEGTGLGTTEAFF	TGTGCCAGCAGCGTAGAGGGGACAGGCCTCGGGACCACTGAAGCTTTCTTT
TRBV15	-	-	TRBJ2-7	CATSTSGTVYEQYF	TGTGCCACCAGCACCTCCGGGACTGTCTACGAGCAGTACTTC
TRBV7-2	once	TRBD1	TRBJ1-1	CASSFPTGGRAEAFF	TGTGCCAGCAGCTTCCCAACAGGGGGACGGGCCGAAGCTTTCTTT
TRBV7-9	-	TRBD1	TRBJ2-5	CSSSLRTGGRGETQYF	TGTTCCAGCAGCTTACGGACAGGGGGCAGGGGAGAGACCCAGTACTTC
TRBV28	-	-	TRBJ2-5	CASSLGPYQETQYF	TGTGCCAGCAGTTTAGGGCCATACCAAGAGACCCAGTACTTC
TRBV6-5	-	-	TRBJ1-3	CASRKDRISGNTIYF	TGTGCCAGCAGAAAAGACAGGATCTCTGGAAACACCATATATTTT
TRBV7-7	-	TRBD1	TRBJ2-2	CASSLGGQEVGELFF	TGTGCCAGCAGCTTAGGGGGACAGGAGGTCGGGGAGCTGTTTTTT
TRBV4-1	few	TRBD2	TRBJ2-3	CASSQGPAGGGTDTQYF	TGCGCCAGCAGCCAAGGCCCAGCGGGAGGCGGCACAGATACGCAGTATTTT
TRBV7-7	-	TRBD1	TRBJ2-5	CASSSDRQETQYF	TGTGCCAGCAGCTCGGACAGGCAAGAGACCCAGTACTTC
TRBV2	-	TRBD2	TRBJ2-7	CASRVSGGAHEQYF	TGTGCCAGCAGGGTTAGCGGGGGAGCCCACGAGCAGTACTTC